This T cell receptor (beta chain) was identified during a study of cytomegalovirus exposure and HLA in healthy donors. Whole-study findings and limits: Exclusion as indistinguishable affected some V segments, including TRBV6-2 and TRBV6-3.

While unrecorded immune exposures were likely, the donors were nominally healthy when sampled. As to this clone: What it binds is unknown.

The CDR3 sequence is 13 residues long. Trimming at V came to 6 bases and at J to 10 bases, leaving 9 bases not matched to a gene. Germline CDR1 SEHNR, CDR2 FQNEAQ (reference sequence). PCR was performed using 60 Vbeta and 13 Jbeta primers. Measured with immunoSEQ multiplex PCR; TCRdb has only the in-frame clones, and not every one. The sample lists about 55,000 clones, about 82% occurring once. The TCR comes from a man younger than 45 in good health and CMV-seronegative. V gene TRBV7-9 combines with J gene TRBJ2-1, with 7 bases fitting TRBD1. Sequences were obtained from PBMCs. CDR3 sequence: CASRQGVGHEQFF. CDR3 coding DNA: TGTGCCAGCAGGCAGGGGGTAGGCCACGAGCAGTTCTTC.